Each of the 12 T cell receptor beta chains below was sequenced from the same sample in a study of blood T cell repertoires in COVID-19. Profiling relied on immunoSEQ multiplex PCR, and the TCRdb table lists in-frame clones only, not all of them. The sample includes around 390,000 clones, approximately 87% of them seen just once. Sample: PBMCs or T cells enriched from blood (not recorded which). These receptors were taken from a woman in her forties or fifties who had recovered from COVID-19.

This sequence joins TRBV27 and TRBJ2-1; no definite D call. The CDR3 consists of 14 residues. The V gene's germline CDR1 is MNHEY and CDR2 SMNVEV (reference sequence). V was shortened by 3 bases and J by 9 bases, with 15 bases between the two germline ends. Written as DNA, the CDR3 is TGTGCCAGCAGTTTTTTCGGAGTAGAGACTGAGCAGTTCTTC. Protein product: CASSFFGVETEQFF.

The chain couples TRBV5-6 to TRBJ2-3; 8 bases fit TRBD1. The germline V gene has CDR1 SGHDT and CDR2 YYEEEE. The CDR3 extends over 14 amino acids. V was clipped by 4 bases and J by 2 bases; unmatched bases: 3. CDR3 in DNA: TGTGCCAGCAGCATGGACAGGGACACAGATACGCAGTATTTT. Encoded protein: CASSMDRDTDTQYF.

This clone showed up just a few times. The V gene is TRBV21-1, the J gene TRBJ1-2; TRBD1 was called by the table and not checked on the DNA. TRBV21-1 is classified as a pseudogene. This CDR3 region has 15 residues. The CDR3 coding sequence is TGTGCCAGCAGCTTGCCGGGACAGACAAACTGTGGCTACACCTTC. It yields the protein CASSLPGQTNCGYTF.

V gene TRBV5-1 combines with J gene TRBJ1-1, with 8 bases fitting TRBD1. The CDR3 totals 17 residues. J lost 0 bases, V lost 3 bases, and 10 bases had no gene match. CDR1 is SGHRS and CDR2 is YFSETQ in the germline V gene. CDR3 protein: CASSSTGGSVMNTEAFF. The CDR3 DNA follows: TGCGCCAGCAGCTCCACAGGGGGAAGTGTGATGAACACTGAAGCTTTCTTT.

This chain uses TRBV15 with TRBJ1-2; 7 nucleotides line up with TRBD1. The CDR3 covers 15 residues. Germline V lookup: CDR1 LNHNV, CDR2 YYDKDF (reference sequence). V dropped 5 bases and J dropped 1; count of bases not matched to a gene: 7. The CDR3 DNA reads TGTGCCACCAGCGAGGACAGGCTTATTAACTATGGCTACACCTTC. Amino acid sequence: CATSEDRLINYGYTF.

The chain carries TRBV3-1 (or the pseudogene TRBV3-2) and TRBJ1-2, with TRBD1 as a possible D gene (6 bases). From germline, CDR1 is LGHDT and CDR2 YNNKEL (reference sequence). Trimming cost V 5 bases and J 4 bases, with 17 bases left between them. This CDR3 comprises 15 residues. This chain's CDR3 is CASSSGLQGGYGYTF. The DNA for the CDR3 is TGTGCCAGCAGCTCTGGACTGCAAGGGGGCTATGGCTACACCTTC.

The chain has TRBV19 and TRBJ1-5; TRBD1 is a possible D gene (5 bases). Germline V gives CDR1 LNHDA, CDR2 SQIVND (reference sequence). The CDR3 has 15 residues. V lost 0 bases and J lost 7, with 13 bases in between. The CDR3 region has the DNA TGTGCCAGTAGTATAGATGTCGGGGGAGGGCAGCCCCAGCATTTT. Translation: CASSIDVGGGQPQHF.

The V gene is TRBV4-2, the J gene TRBJ1-1; D not resolved. The CDR3 sequence is 16 residues long. Per germline, CDR1 LGHNA and CDR2 YNFKEQ. Trimming removed 0 bases at V and 0 bases at J, with 11 bases between. As DNA, the CDR3 is TGTGCCAGCAGCCAAGATTATACAGACCTGAACACTGAAGCTTTCTTT. Translation gives CASSQDYTDLNTEAFF.

This clone was counted a few times. The V call is TRBV5-1, the J call TRBJ1-4; 7 bases are a match to TRBD1. CDR3 size: 18 residues. Germline CDR1 SGHRS, CDR2 YFSETQ. Trimming at V came to 5 bases and at J to 0 bases, leaving 13 bases not matched to a gene. This CDR3 is CASRLGQITLATNEKLFF. The CDR3 DNA reads TGCGCCAGCAGGCTGGGACAGATAACGCTTGCAACTAATGAAAAACTGTTTTTT.

V usage is TRBV14 and J usage is TRBJ1-6, with 8 nucleotides matching TRBD1. Germline V gene lookup returns CDR1 SGHDN and CDR2 FVKESK. CDR3 length equals 15 residues. With V trimmed by 2 bases and J by 11 bases, 8 bases remained unmatched. CDR3 nucleotide sequence: TGTGCCAGCAGCCAACGGACAGGGATCCGGACACCCCTCCACTTT. Its protein is CASSQRTGIRTPLHF.

As DNA, the CDR3 is TGCAGCGTCCCGGACAGTCAAAACATTCAGTACTTC. This codes for CSVPDSQNIQYF. J is TRBJ2-4 and V is TRBV29-1; D may be TRBD1 (6 bases). Trimming cost V 6 bases and J 5 bases, with 11 bases left between them. The CDR3 is made up of 12 amino acids. Germline values: CDR1 SQVTM, CDR2 ANQGSEA.

This clone came up once. The rearrangement uses TRBV6-5 and TRBJ2-7; D perhaps matches TRBD1 (6 bases). From germline, CDR1 is MNHEY and CDR2 SVGAGI. The CDR3 contains 15 residues. Trimming took off 7 bases at V and 0 bases at J, with 16 bases between the two ends. The chain's CDR3 is CASTQGWGSSYEQYF. CDR3 sequence (DNA): TGTGCCAGCACCCAGGGGTGGGGCAGCTCCTACGAGCAGTACTTC.